Following are 29 T cell receptor beta chains from one sample sequenced in a study of blood T cell repertoires in COVID-19 (TCRdb year 2020). The library was made by the immunoSEQ multiplex PCR assay. Not all clones reach the TCRdb copy of this immuneACCESS table, which keeps in-frame sequences only. Checked studies attribute under half of the gap to unresolved V genes and leave the rest unexplained. This sample gives about 88,000 clones in total; about 90% of them show up just once. Clones ranked in the top ten supply about 1.7% of the sample. Sequenced sample: peripheral blood. The receptors originated from a human donor with active COVID-19. The donor label of this sample is uncertain.

The chain has TRBV6-5 and TRBJ2-6; 8 nucleotides agree with TRBD1. V lost 2 bases and J lost 3; bases outside the gene matches: 3. CDR1 is MNHEY and CDR2 is SVGAGI in the germline V gene. CDR3 length equals 16 residues. CDR3 DNA: TGTGCCAGCAGTTACCAGGGGGCGAATGGGGCCAACGTCCTGACTTTC. Translation gives CASSYQGANGANVLTF.

With respect to this clone: Other nucleotide sequences in the sample specify the same CDR3. V usage is TRBV3-1 (or the pseudogene TRBV3-2) and J usage is TRBJ2-2; D is perhaps TRBD2 (6 bases). The CDR3 totals 16 residues. Trimming stripped 1 base from V and 0 bases from J, with 9 bases between. Germline loops: CDR1 LGHDT, CDR2 YNNKEL (reference sequence). This chain's CDR3 is CASSQGVAANTGELFF. CDR3 DNA: TGTGCCAGCAGCCAAGGGGTAGCGGCGAACACCGGGGAGCTGTTTTTT.

The V and J genes are TRBV28 and TRBJ1-4; 8 bases fit TRBD1. The germline V gene has CDR1 MDHEN and CDR2 SYDVKM. The V gene end was trimmed by 8 bases and the J gene end by 7 bases; junction bases not matched to a gene: 9. This CDR3 has 14 residues. The CDR3 DNA sequence: TGTGCCAGCCAACCGGACAGGGAGGGTGAAAAACTGTTTTTT. It translates to CASQPDREGEKLFF. Full variable domain (remainder filled in from reference TRBV28 and TRBJ1-4): DVKVTQSSRYLVKRTGEKVFLECVQDMDHENMFWYRQDPGLGLRLIYFSYDVKMKEKGDIPEGYSVSREKKERFSLILESASTNQTSMYLCASQPDREGEKLFFGSGTQLSVL.

This clone was found once. Compared with germline, one end of the junction differs, possibly owing to a read error. The rearrangement joins TRBV3-1 (or the pseudogene TRBV3-2) to TRBJ1-4, with D hard to call. There are 13 residues in the CDR3. From germline, CDR1 is LGHDT and CDR2 YNNKEL (reference sequence). In DNA, the CDR3 is TGTGCCAGCAGCCAAGCCCCGAGCGTTTTTTTGATTTTT. Encoded protein: CASSQAPSVFLIF.

This chain links TRBV5-8 with TRBJ2-7, with 12 bases aligning to TRBD1. This CDR3 has 15 residues. J was trimmed by 6 bases and V by 3 bases; bases with no gene match: 7. Germline CDR1 reads SGHTS; CDR2 reads YDEGEE. The CDR3 is CASSWRGQGAPEQYF. CDR3 sequence (DNA): TGTGCCAGCAGCTGGAGGGGACAGGGGGCGCCCGAGCAGTACTTC.

Points on this clone: Mismatch with germline at one junction end may stem from a read error. The chain combines TRBV5-1 with TRBJ2-2; TRBD2 is a possible D gene (7 bases). The CDR3 has 16 amino acids. Germline CDR1 is SGHRS and CDR2 is YFSETQ. The CDR3 loop reads CASSYGGPDYTRELFF. DNA of the CDR3: TGCGCCAGCAGCTACGGGGGGCCGGACTACACCAGGGAGCTGTTTTTT. Full variable domain (remainder filled in from reference TRBV5-1 and TRBJ2-2): KAGVTQTPRYLIKTRGQQVTLSCSPISGHRSVSWYQQTPGQGLQFLFEYFSETQRNKGNFPGRFSGRQFSNSRSEMNVSTLELGDSALYLCASSYGGPDYTRELFFGEGSRLTVL.

The V gene is TRBV11-3, the J gene TRBJ2-5, with D possibly being TRBD1 (5 bases). With 2 bases removed from V and 5 bases from J, the gap between germline ends came to 9 bases. Germline loops: CDR1 SGHNT, CDR2 YENEEA. The CDR3 is made up of 13 amino acids. CDR3 residues: CASSLSGIETQYF. The CDR3 nucleotides are TGTGCCAGCAGCTTATCAGGGATCGAGACCCAGTACTTC.

The chain recombines TRBV29-1 with TRBJ2-5; possibly TRBD1 for D (5 bases). Trimming shortened V by 6 bases and J by 1 base, and 9 bases separated the two germline ends. Germline V CDR1 and CDR2: SQVTM, ANQGSEA. The CDR3 is 12 residues long. The CDR3 coding sequence is TGCAGCGTCTGGACACTCCAAGAGACCCAGTACTTC. It yields the protein CSVWTLQETQYF.

This chain links TRBV6-2 or TRBV6-3 with TRBJ2-3; D may be TRBD1 (5 bases). Per the germline V gene, CDR1 is MNHEY and CDR2 is SVGEGT. The CDR3 contains 12 residues. The V end lost 4 bases, the J end lost 6 bases, and 8 bases lay between the germline ends. This chain's CDR3 is CASSSRVDTQYF. The DNA of the CDR3 is TGTGCCAGCAGTTCCAGGGTGGATACGCAGTATTTT.

The CDR3 coding sequence is TGTGCCAGCAGTTCGCCCCGGAGATCCAATAGCAATCAGCCCCAGCATTTT. Translation: CASSSPRRSNSNQPQHF. The chain has TRBV2 and TRBJ1-5; D unresolved. With 5 bases removed from V and 0 bases from J, the gap between germline ends came to 17 bases. This CDR3 is 17 amino acids long. Germline CDR1 SNHLY, CDR2 FYNNEI.

The V call is TRBV3-1 (or the pseudogene TRBV3-2), the J call TRBJ2-3; 7 nucleotides align to TRBD2. V shed 8 bases and J 4 bases; nucleotides not matched to a gene: 0. CDR1 LGHDT and CDR2 YNNKEL come from the germline V gene (reference sequence). This CDR3 is 11 amino acids long. In DNA, the CDR3 is TGTGCCAGCCGGGGGGCAGATACGCAGTATTTT. Protein product: CASRGADTQYF.

The rearrangement joins TRBV6-2 or TRBV6-3 to TRBJ1-5; D is uncertain. Between the trimmed V and J ends, which lost 6 bases and 0 bases, there was a span of 9 bases. The CDR3 totals 14 residues. Germline CDR1 and CDR2: MNHEY and SVGEGT. CDR3 bases: TGTGCCAGCAGCCGTGACAATAGCAATCAGCCCCAGCATTTT. Its protein is CASSRDNSNQPQHF.

This clone was seen just once. The chain employs TRBV3-1 (or the pseudogene TRBV3-2) and TRBJ2-3; 7 bases match TRBD1. The CDR3 is made up of 15 amino acids. From germline, CDR1 is LGHDT and CDR2 YNNKEL (reference sequence). Trimming cost V 1 base and J 4 bases; bases outside gene matches: 5. The CDR3 DNA sequence: TGTGCCAGCAGCCAAGGAGACAGGGCCGCAGATACGCAGTATTTT. Encoded protein: CASSQGDRAADTQYF.

The genes are TRBV6-4 and TRBJ2-3, with D maybe TRBD2 (6 bases). Between the trimmed V and J ends, which lost 0 bases and 0 bases, there was a span of 10 bases. The CDR3 is 16 amino acids. CDR1 and CDR2 from the germline V gene are MRHNA and SNTAGT. The CDR3 DNA follows: TGTGCCAGCAGTGACTCCCGGGACTCTAGCACAGATACGCAGTATTTT. Translation: CASSDSRDSSTDTQYF.

This chain links TRBV27 with TRBJ2-4, with 12 nucleotides matching TRBD2. Germline lookup yields CDR1 MNHEY and CDR2 SMNVEV (reference sequence). The CDR3 spans 16 residues. Germline trimming cut 3 bases from V and 6 bases from J; bases unmatched to any gene: 6. The CDR3 reads CASSLTSGGGGNIQYF. The CDR3 nucleotides read TGTGCCAGCAGTTTGACTAGCGGGGGTGGGGGAAACATTCAGTACTTC.

The chain uses TRBV2 and TRBJ2-7; possible D gene TRBD2, 6 bases. Trimming shortened V by 8 bases and J by 0 bases, and 14 bases separated the two germline ends. CDR3 length equals 14 residues. Germline CDR1 and CDR2: SNHLY and FYNNEI. The CDR3 sequence: CASARDLSSYEQYF. CDR3 nucleotide sequence: TGTGCCAGCGCGCGGGACCTAAGCTCCTACGAGCAGTACTTC.

The chain is built from TRBV18 and TRBJ2-2; TRBD1 aligns across 8 bases. Unmatched junction bases numbered 12, after V lost 5 bases and J lost 7 bases. There are 16 residues in the CDR3. Per the germline V gene, CDR1 is KGHSH and CDR2 is LQKENI. The CDR3 sequence: CASSEGQADVIGELFF. The CDR3 bases are TGTGCCAGCTCAGAGGGACAGGCTGACGTAATCGGGGAGCTGTTTTTT.

The chain carries TRBV3-1 (or the pseudogene TRBV3-2) and TRBJ2-5; the D gene is possibly TRBD1 (5 bases). Trimming took off 2 bases at V and 5 bases at J, with 9 bases between the two ends. CDR1 LGHDT and CDR2 YNNKEL come from the germline V gene (reference sequence). This CDR3 contains 13 residues. CDR3 coding DNA: TGTGCCAGCAGCCAAAGCAGGGTTGAGACCCAGTACTTC. This encodes CASSQSRVETQYF.

The gene calls are TRBV9 and TRBJ2-1; 9 nucleotides line up with TRBD1. Germline V gene lookup returns CDR1 SGDLS and CDR2 YYNGEE. This CDR3 has 16 amino acids. With 3 bases clipped from V and 5 bases from J, the junction kept 9 bases outside the gene matches. The CDR3 reads CASSGRDREGHNEQFF. The CDR3 nucleotides read TGTGCCAGCAGCGGCCGGGACAGGGAAGGACACAATGAGCAGTTCTTC. The full variable domain, with the rest looked up from reference TRBV9 and TRBJ2-1, is DSGVTQTPKHLITATGQRVTLRCSPRSGDLSVYWYQQSLDQGLQFLIQYYNGEERAKGNILERFSAQQFPDLHSELNLSSLELGDSALYFCASSGRDREGHNEQFFGPGTRLTVL.

The rearrangement uses TRBV10-1 and TRBJ1-6, with 7 bases that match TRBD1. The CDR3 consists of 12 residues. V lost 8 bases and J lost 12; bases outside the gene matches: 7. The germline V gene has CDR1 WNHNN and CDR2 SYGVQD (reference sequence). In DNA, the CDR3 is TGCGCCAGCTCGACAGGGTTCGAACCCCTCCACTTT. Its translation is CASSTGFEPLHF.

CDR3 protein: CASSSGTGGVETQYF. The CDR3 DNA reads TGCGCCAGCAGCTCCGGGACAGGGGGCGTCGAGACCCAGTACTTC. The rearrangement links TRBV5-1 to TRBJ2-5, with 12 bases lining up with TRBD1. Unmatched junction bases numbered 5, after V lost 3 bases and J lost 5 bases. This CDR3 has 15 amino acids. The V gene's germline CDR1 is SGHRS and CDR2 YFSETQ.

The chain links TRBV24-1 to TRBJ2-1; D is perhaps TRBD1 (6 bases). The CDR3 length is 15 residues. Trimming took 5 bases from V and 0 from J, leaving 10 bases between them. The germline V gene has CDR1 KGHDR and CDR2 SFDVKD. The CDR3 bases are TGTGCCACCAGTGCCCCGGACAGCTCCTACAATGAGCAGTTCTTC. Protein product: CATSAPDSSYNEQFF.

This clone was recorded only once. The chain carries TRBV7-2 and TRBJ2-1, with D maybe TRBD1 (6 bases). This CDR3 region has 14 residues. With 1 base removed from V and 5 bases from J, the gap between germline ends came to 9 bases. Germline assignment: CDR1 SGHTA and CDR2 FQGNSA. The CDR3 loop reads CASSLVTGHNEQFF. CDR3 DNA: TGTGCCAGCAGCTTAGTGACAGGACACAATGAGCAGTTCTTC.

This clone was seen just once. The chain has TRBV23-1 and TRBJ2-7; 7 bases agree with TRBD2. TRBV23-1 is identified as an open reading frame with a role that is uncertain. The CDR3 extends over 14 amino acids. Trimming took 10 bases from V and 3 from J; bases not matched to a gene: 12. CDR3 protein: CAMSPSGLNYEQYF. CDR3 sequence (DNA): TGCGCCATGTCCCCTAGCGGACTGAACTACGAGCAGTACTTC.

This chain links TRBV7-8 with TRBJ1-5; D gene uncertain. CDR3 size: 15 residues. The germline V and J ends were trimmed by 5 bases and 0 bases, with 11 bases remaining between them. Germline CDR1 SGHVS, CDR2 FQNEAQ. The CDR3 region has the DNA TGTGCCAGCAGCGCCCACGGGTTTAGCAATCAGCCCCAGCATTTT. Protein sequence: CASSAHGFSNQPQHF.

The V and J genes are TRBV7-3 and TRBJ1-2, with D maybe TRBD1 (6 bases). The CDR3 is 14 residues long. Trimming removed 5 bases from V and 6 bases from J, with 16 bases in between. The germline V gene has CDR1 SGHTA and CDR2 FQGTGA. The CDR3 coding sequence is TGTGCCAGCAGCCCCCAGGGGAAGGGTGATGGCTACACCTTC. Its translation: CASSPQGKGDGYTF.

This clone was picked up one time. The chain recombines TRBV19 with TRBJ2-5, with TRBD2 as a possible D gene (5 bases). Per the germline V gene, CDR1 is LNHDA and CDR2 is SQIVND (reference sequence). This CDR3 has 16 amino acids. Trimming shortened V by 4 bases and J by 1 base, and 16 bases separated the two germline ends. The CDR3 protein is CASSNIRLSGQETQYF. DNA for the CDR3: TGTGCCAGTAGTAATATTAGACTAAGCGGCCAAGAGACCCAGTACTTC.

This clone turned up a few times. CDR3 in DNA: TGTGCCAGCAGCCGGGGCGGGGGAGATTCACCCCTCCACTTT. Its translation: CASSRGGGDSPLHF. The chain has TRBV4-2 and TRBJ1-6; a possible D gene is TRBD1 (5 bases). CDR3 length: 14 residues. Trimming cost V 4 bases and J 8 bases, with 12 bases left between them. Germline lookup yields CDR1 LGHNA and CDR2 YNFKEQ.

This clone was seen only a few times. At the DNA level, this CDR3 is encoded by other sequences in the same sample as well. The chain has TRBV6-4 and TRBJ2-6, with D unclear. Germline V gene data show CDR1 as MRHNA and CDR2 as SNTAGT. This CDR3 is built from 15 residues. V dropped 0 bases and J dropped 0 bases, with 3 bases sitting between them. CDR3 sequence reads: CASSDSLSGANVLTF. In DNA, the CDR3 is TGTGCCAGCAGTGACTCACTCTCTGGGGCCAACGTCCTGACTTTC.